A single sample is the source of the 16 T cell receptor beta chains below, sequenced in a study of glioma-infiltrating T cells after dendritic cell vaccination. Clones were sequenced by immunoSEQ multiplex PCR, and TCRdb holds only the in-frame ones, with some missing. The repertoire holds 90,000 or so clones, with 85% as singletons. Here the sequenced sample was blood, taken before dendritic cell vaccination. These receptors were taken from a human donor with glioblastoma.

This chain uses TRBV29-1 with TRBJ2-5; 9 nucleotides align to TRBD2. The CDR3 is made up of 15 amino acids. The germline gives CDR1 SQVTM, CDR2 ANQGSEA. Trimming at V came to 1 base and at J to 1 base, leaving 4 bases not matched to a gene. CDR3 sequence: CSVEGTSETQETQYF. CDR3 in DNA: TGCAGCGTTGAAGGGACTAGCGAGACCCAAGAGACCCAGTACTTC.

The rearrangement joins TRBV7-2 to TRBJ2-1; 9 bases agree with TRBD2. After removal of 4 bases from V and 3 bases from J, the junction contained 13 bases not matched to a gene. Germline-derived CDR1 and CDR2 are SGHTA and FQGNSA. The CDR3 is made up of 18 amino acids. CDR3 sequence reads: CASSSRGTSTGGYNEQFF. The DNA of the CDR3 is TGTGCCAGCAGCTCACGAGGGACTAGCACTGGAGGCTACAATGAGCAGTTCTTC.

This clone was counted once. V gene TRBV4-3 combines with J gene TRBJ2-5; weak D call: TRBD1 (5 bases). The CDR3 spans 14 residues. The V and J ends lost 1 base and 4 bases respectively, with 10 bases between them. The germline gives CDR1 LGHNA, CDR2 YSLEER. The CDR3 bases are TGCGCCAGCAGCCAAGCCCCAAGGGGAGAGACCCAGTACTTC. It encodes CASSQAPRGETQYF.

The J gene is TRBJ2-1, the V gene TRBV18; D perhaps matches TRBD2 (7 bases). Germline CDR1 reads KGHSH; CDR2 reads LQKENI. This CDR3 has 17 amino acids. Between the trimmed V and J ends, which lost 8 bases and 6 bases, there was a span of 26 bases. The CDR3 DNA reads TGTGCCAGCATCCGGGGGGCGAGGACTAGGAGTGCCAATGAGCAGTTCTTC. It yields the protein CASIRGARTRSANEQFF.

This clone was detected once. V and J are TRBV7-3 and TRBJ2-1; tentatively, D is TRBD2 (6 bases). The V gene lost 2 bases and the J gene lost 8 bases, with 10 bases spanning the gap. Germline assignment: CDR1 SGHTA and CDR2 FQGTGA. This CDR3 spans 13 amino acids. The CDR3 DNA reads TGTGCCAGCAGCTTAGATTGGAGGGATGAGCAGTTCTTC. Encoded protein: CASSLDWRDEQFF.

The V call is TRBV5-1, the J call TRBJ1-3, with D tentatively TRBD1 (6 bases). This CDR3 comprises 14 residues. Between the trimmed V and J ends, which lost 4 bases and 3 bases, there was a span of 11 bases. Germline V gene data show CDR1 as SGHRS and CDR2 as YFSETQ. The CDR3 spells CASSKDSFGNTIYF. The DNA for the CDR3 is TGCGCCAGCAGCAAGGACAGTTTTGGAAACACCATATATTTT.

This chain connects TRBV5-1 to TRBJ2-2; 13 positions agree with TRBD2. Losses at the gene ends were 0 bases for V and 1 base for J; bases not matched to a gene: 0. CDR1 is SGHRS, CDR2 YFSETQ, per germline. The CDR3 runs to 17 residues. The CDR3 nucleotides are TGCGCCAGCAGCTTGGGACTAGCGGGAGGGAACACCGGGGAGCTGTTTTTT. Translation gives CASSLGLAGGNTGELFF.

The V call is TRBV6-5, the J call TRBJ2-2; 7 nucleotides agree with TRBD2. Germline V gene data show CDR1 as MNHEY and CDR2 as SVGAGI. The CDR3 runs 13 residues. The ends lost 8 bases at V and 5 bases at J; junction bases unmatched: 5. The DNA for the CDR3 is TGTGCCAGCTCCCGGGGGGTTACCGGGGAGCTGTTTTTT. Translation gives CASSRGVTGELFF.

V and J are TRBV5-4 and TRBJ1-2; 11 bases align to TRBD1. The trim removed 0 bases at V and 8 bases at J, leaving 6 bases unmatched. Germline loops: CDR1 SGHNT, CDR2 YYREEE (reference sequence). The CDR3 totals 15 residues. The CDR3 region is CASSLARDRGGGYTF. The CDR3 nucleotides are TGTGCCAGCAGCTTGGCCCGGGACAGGGGGGGAGGCTACACCTTC. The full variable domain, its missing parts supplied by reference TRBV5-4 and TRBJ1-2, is ETGVTQSPTHLIKTRGQQVTLRCSSQSGHNTVSWYQQALGQGPQFIFQYYREEENGRGNFPPRFSGLQFPNYSSELNVNALELDDSALYLCASSLARDRGGGYTFGSGTRLTVV.

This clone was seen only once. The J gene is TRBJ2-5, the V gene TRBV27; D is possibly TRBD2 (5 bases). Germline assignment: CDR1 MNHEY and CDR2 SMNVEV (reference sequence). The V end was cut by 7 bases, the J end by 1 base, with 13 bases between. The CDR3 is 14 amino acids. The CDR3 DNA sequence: TGTGCCAGCACTCAACCGGGAACCCAAGAGACCCAGTACTTC. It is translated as CASTQPGTQETQYF.

CDR3 amino acids: CSALQGTEAFF. Written as DNA, the CDR3 is TGCAGTGCTCTACAGGGGACTGAAGCTTTCTTT. The V call is TRBV20-1, the J call TRBJ1-1; 7 nucleotides align to TRBD1. CDR3 length equals 11 residues. V trimming: 5 bases; J trimming: 5 bases; junction bases outside the gene matches: 2. The germline V gene encodes CDR1 DFQATT and CDR2 SNEGSKA (reference sequence).

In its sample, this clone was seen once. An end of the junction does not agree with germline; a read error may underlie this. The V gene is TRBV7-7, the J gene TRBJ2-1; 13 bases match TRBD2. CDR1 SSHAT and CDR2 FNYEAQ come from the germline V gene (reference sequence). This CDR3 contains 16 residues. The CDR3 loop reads CASSPSGTSGIGEQFF. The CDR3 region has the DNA TGTGCTAGCAGCCCTTCCGGGACTAGCGGGATTGGGGAGCAGTTCTTC.

CDR3 loop: CASSLEGQGAVKLFF. DNA of the CDR3: TGTGCCAGCAGCTTAGAGGGACAGGGGGCTGTAAAACTGTTTTTT. V is TRBV7-2 and J is TRBJ1-4; 12 bases agree with TRBD1. J was trimmed by 10 bases and V by 1 base; bases with no gene match: 4. Germline lookup yields CDR1 SGHTA and CDR2 FQGNSA. The CDR3 has 15 residues. The full variable domain, its missing parts supplied by reference TRBV7-2 and TRBJ1-4, is GAGVSQSPSNKVTEKGKDVELRCDPISGHTALYWYRQSLGQGLEFLIYFQGNSAPDKSGLPSDRFSAERTGGSVSTLTIQRTQQEDSAVYLCASSLEGQGAVKLFFGSGTQLSVL.

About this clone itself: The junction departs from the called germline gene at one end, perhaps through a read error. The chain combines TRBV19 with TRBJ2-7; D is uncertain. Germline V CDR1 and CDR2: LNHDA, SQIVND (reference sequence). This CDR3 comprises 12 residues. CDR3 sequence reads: CASSIPGYGQYF. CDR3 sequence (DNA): TGTGCCAGTAGTATCCCAGGTTACGGGCAGTACTTC.

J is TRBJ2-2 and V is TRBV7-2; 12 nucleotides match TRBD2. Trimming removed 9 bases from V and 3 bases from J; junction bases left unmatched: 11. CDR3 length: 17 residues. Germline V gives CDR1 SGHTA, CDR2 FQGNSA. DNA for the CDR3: TGTGCCAGTCCGAGGGCTAGCGGGAGGGCCCACACCGGGGAGCTGTTTTTT. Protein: CASPRASGRAHTGELFF.

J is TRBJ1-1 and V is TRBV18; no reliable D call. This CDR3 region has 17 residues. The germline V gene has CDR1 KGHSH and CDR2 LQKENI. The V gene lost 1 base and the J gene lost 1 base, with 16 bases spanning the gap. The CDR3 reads CASSPLGGREGNTEAFF. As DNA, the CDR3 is TGTGCCAGCTCACCACTAGGAGGGAGGGAGGGGAACACTGAAGCTTTCTTT. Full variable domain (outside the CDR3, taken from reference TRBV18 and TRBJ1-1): NAGVMQNPRHLVRRRGQEARLRCSPMKGHSHVYWYRQLPEEGLKFMVYLQKENIIDESGMPKERFSAEFPKEGPSILRIQQVVRGDSAAYFCASSPLGGREGNTEAFFGQGTRLTVV.